This T cell receptor (beta chain) appears in the sequencing data of a study of response to subunit inactivated influenza vaccine. Whole-study findings and limits: It was the authors' suggestion that each seasonal influenza vaccination recruits few new T cells.

With respect to this clonotype: Its antigen is currently unknown.

TCRdb recomputed calls from the RT-PCR reads with MiXCR, one row per CDR3 protein. The sample consists of about 530,000 distinct CDR3 sequences, approximately 10% of them appearing once. This TCR was recovered from a man aged 50 to 59 who received an inactivated influenza vaccine. The specimen comprised PBMCs from blood, sampled on the day of vaccination.

CDR3 sequence reads: CASSRTERPMNTEAFF. CDR3 nucleotides: TGTGCCAGCAGCCGAACTGAACGACCCATGAACACTGAAGCTTTCTTT. The chain combines TRBV12-3 or TRBV12-4 with TRBJ1-1; D remains unclear. The CDR3 covers 16 residues. V was pared by 6 bases and J by 0 bases, with 17 bases between.